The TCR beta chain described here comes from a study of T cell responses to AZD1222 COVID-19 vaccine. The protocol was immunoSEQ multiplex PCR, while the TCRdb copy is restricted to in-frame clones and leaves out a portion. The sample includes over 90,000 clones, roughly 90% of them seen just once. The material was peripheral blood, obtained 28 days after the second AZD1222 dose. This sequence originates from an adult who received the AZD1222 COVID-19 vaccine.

The DNA for the CDR3 is TGTGCCAGCAGCTCCGGGGCCCCTCTCGAGCAGTACTTC. Its translation: CASSSGAPLEQYF. The rearrangement uses TRBV7-9 and TRBJ2-7; possibly TRBD1 or TRBD2 for D (5 bases each). Germline values: CDR1 SEHNR, CDR2 FQNEAQ (reference sequence). CDR3 length: 13 residues. V was shortened by 4 bases and J by 6 bases, with 13 bases between the two germline ends.